The source of this T cell receptor beta chain is a study of blood T cell repertoires in COVID-19 (dated by TCRdb to the early 2020s). At the level of the whole study: The collaborator samples originated in the United States, Italy and Spain and spanned the acute and convalescent phases of COVID-19. The prospective study material was composed of cDNA or gDNA derived from T cells, B-cell-depleted T cells, or PBMCs. Subjects who had been exposed to COVID-19, were actively infected with it, or had recovered from it provided the deeply sampled blood TCRbeta repertoires that made up the dataset. The repertoires were made available in a free public database intended to serve as a resource for research on the immune response to SARS-CoV-2. Samples were obtained from the ongoing ImmuneRACE study (first 160 participants) and from 1,000 to 1,500 subjects provided by 6 global collaborators. The sample metadata nearly always contained a de-identified subject ID, COVID-19 status, age in years and sex. Where available, HLA class I and class II types were taken from metadata supplied by the sample provider and were not determined by assay-based typing.

The collaborating institutions used their own protocols to collect whole blood in K2EDTA tubes. For TCRbeta analysis, collaborator samples were shipped as frozen whole blood, as isolated PBMCs, or as DNA extracted from either sample type. Overall results and qualifications from the work: The quantity of clinical and demographic metadata differed by source and by participant and was supplied without curation.

Details on this clone: It lacks a known antigen. The record has no base qualities; no much larger clone is one base away.

TCRbeta CDR3 regions were amplified from genomic DNA by means of the immunoSEQ Assay, a bias-controlled multiplex PCR. Per the source publication's procedure: The number of nucleated cells in each sample was estimated from the amplification of reference gene primers within the assay. To quantify the absolute abundance of each unique TCRbeta CDR3 rearrangement, sequence reads were collapsed and filtered. Productive Simpson clonality was computed per sample as the square root of Simpson's diversity index over productive rearrangements. In TCRdb, the immuneACCESS table is reduced to in-frame sequences with V and J assigned. These tables do not hold every clone; where another copy was compared, an unresolved V gene accounts for under half, and the others remain unexplained. Clonal size and the V and J genes are those of that table, whereas D and trimming came from the DNA. The sample table holds 86,000 or so clones, of which more than 65% were seen once. About 11% of the sample rests with the top ten.

Sequenced sample: peripheral blood. This TCR derives from a man between 70 and 80 years old with acute or convalescent COVID-19.

The DNA is as follows: TGTGCCAGCAGCCCTACTAGCGCATACAATGAGCAGTTCTTC. It codes for CASSPTSAYNEQFF. The chain is encoded by TRBV5-4 joined to TRBJ2-1; TRBD2 fits 7 bases in the junction. CDR1 and CDR2, per the germline V gene (reference sequence), are SGHNT and YYREEE. Trimming takes 4 bases off V and 4 bases off J; junction bases not matched to a gene: 5. Spanning cysteine to phenylalanine, the CDR3 consists of 14 amino acids. CDR3 DNA is the only sequence kept; it has 42 bases, read in frame from the first base.